A selection of T cell receptor beta chains follows, all from one sample in a study of T cell changes during pregnancy in multiple sclerosis. Using immunoSEQ multiplex PCR, the repertoire was profiled, and TCRdb retains in-frame clones only, with some absent. In the table there are tens of thousands of clones, just under 95% of which are singletons. Specimen: peripheral blood, collected in the third trimester of pregnancy. Receptors were obtained from a female donor with multiple sclerosis, enrolled in a pregnancy study. CDR3s include the opening cysteine and the closing phenylalanine or tryptophan. A D gene is named only where the DNA matches it firmly. Size is omitted from some rows. Given values are once, few, many or a class for expanded clones.

>NA|TRBJ2-7|TRBV28|TRBD1
CASSLSAYRGPSYEQYF
TGTGCCAGCAGTTTATCCGCCTACAGGGGCCCCTCCTACGAGCAGTACTTC
>NA|TRBJ2-2|TRBV19|NA
CASKGGTGELFF
TGTGCCAGTAAGGGAGGAACCGGGGAGCTGTTTTTT
>NA|TRBJ2-2|TRBV4-2|TRBD1
CASSLGTGDTGELFF
TGTGCCAGCAGCCTGGGGACAGGGGACACCGGGGAGCTGTTTTTT
>NA|TRBJ2-6|TRBV19|NA
CASSISPQGSGANVLTF
TGTGCCAGTAGTATATCCCCCCAGGGCTCTGGGGCCAACGTCCTGACTTTC
>NA|TRBJ2-1|TRBV28|TRBD2
CASSFPGGSYNEQFF
TGTGCCAGCAGTTTCCCCGGGGGGTCCTACAATGAGCAGTTCTTC
>NA|TRBJ2-1|TRBV15|TRBD2
CATTGTSGIFYNEQFF
TGTGCCACCACCGGGACTAGCGGGATTTTTTACAATGAGCAGTTCTTC
>NA|TRBJ2-1|TRBV10-3|TRBD2
CAISDRTSGRDRYNEQFF
TGTGCCATCAGTGACCGGACTAGCGGGAGGGATCGTTACAATGAGCAGTTCTTC
>NA|TRBJ1-6|TRBV9|NA
CASSVAGGSYNSPLHF
TGTGCCAGCAGCGTAGCGGGGGGATCCTATAATTCACCCCTCCACTTT
>NA|TRBJ1-2|TRBV4-3|NA
CASSQTGGAGGYTF
TGCGCCAGCAGCCAAACGGGAGGGGCCGGTGGCTACACCTTC
>NA|TRBJ2-5|TRBV7-9|NA
CASSPQETQYF
TGTGCCAGCAGCCCGCAAGAGACCCAGTACTTC
>NA|TRBJ2-7|TRBV14|TRBD2
CASSHGTRRQYF
TGTGCCAGCAGCCACGGGACTAGAAGGCAGTACTTC
>once|TRBJ1-2|TRBV28|TRBD1
CASNTDRGRYGYTF
TGTGCCAGCAATACGGACAGGGGGCGATATGGCTACACCTTC
>NA|TRBJ1-2|TRBV25-1|TRBD1
CASSRGESRYGYTF
TGTGCCAGCAGCAGGGGGGAGTCTCGGTATGGCTACACCTTC
>few|TRBJ1-4|TRBV28|NA
CASSSGSFTTNEKLFF
TGTGCCAGCAGTTCAGGGTCATTTACAACTAATGAAAAACTGTTTTTT
>NA|TRBJ1-1|TRBV19|NA
CASTLQGPTEAFF
TGTGCCAGTACCTTACAGGGACCCACTGAAGCTTTCTTT
>NA|TRBJ2-2|TRBV5-1|NA
CASSSGPPGAGELFF
TGCGCCAGCAGCTCGGGACCCCCAGGGGCCGGGGAGCTGTTTTTT
>NA|TRBJ2-5|TRBV19|NA
CASSHGQSYQETQYF
TGTGCCAGTAGTCACGGACAGTCCTACCAAGAGACCCAGTACTTC
>NA|TRBJ2-1|TRBV7-2|NA
CASSLDLSSYNEQFF
TGTGCCAGCAGCTTAGACTTAAGCTCCTACAATGAGCAGTTCTTC
>NA|TRBJ2-3|TRBV14|TRBD2
CASSTFFSGRADTQYF
TGTGCCAGCAGCACGTTTTTTAGCGGGAGGGCAGATACGCAGTATTTT
>medium-sized|TRBJ2-1|TRBV30|NA
CAWSVSGWWRFF
TGTGCCTGGAGTGTATCCGGTTGGTGGAGGTTCTTC
>NA|TRBJ2-1|TRBV10-3|NA
CATAKVEEQFF
TGTGCCACCGCTAAAGTCGAAGAGCAGTTCTTC
>NA|TRBJ1-2|TRBV5-6|NA
CASSLAVGGRGYTF
TGTGCCAGCAGCTTGGCCGTGGGCGGGCGGGGCTACACCTTC
>NA|TRBJ2-7|TRBV6-1|NA
CASSSLYGQYF
TGTGCCAGCAGTTCCCTCTACGGGCAGTACTTC